The 28 T cell receptor beta chains below all came from one sample that was sequenced in a study of shared clonotypes between healthy human individuals. Method: immunoSEQ multiplex PCR; TCRdb's copy keeps in-frame clones and lacks some. The sample lists roughly 2 million clones, 85% to 95% seen once, with 0.1% to 0.15% in the top ten. The specimen sequenced was naive CD4+ T cells sorted from blood. The subset denotes: CD45RA+ positively selected. The receptors derive from a man younger than 35 in good health.

The chain joins TRBV4-1 to TRBJ1-1; D remains unclear. V was trimmed by 1 base and J by 4 bases, leaving 10 bases between them. This CDR3 is built from 14 residues. CDR1 is MGHRA, CDR2 YSYEKL, per germline. The CDR3 spells CASSQGGRVTEAFF. CDR3 DNA: TGCGCCAGCAGCCAAGGAGGGAGAGTCACTGAAGCTTTCTTT.

The V gene is TRBV9, the J gene TRBJ2-3, with TRBD2 identical over 16 bases. Germline V gives CDR1 SGDLS, CDR2 YYNGEE. V shed 2 bases, J shed 0 bases, and the junction held 3 bases outside the gene matches. The CDR3 contains 18 residues. The DNA for the CDR3 is TGTGCCAGCAGCGTTGGGACTAGCGGGAGGGTGAGCACAGATACGCAGTATTTT. This encodes CASSVGTSGRVSTDTQYF.

The V call is TRBV9, the J call TRBJ2-2, with TRBD1 identical over 9 bases. CDR1 and CDR2 (germline): SGDLS, YYNGEE. The CDR3 runs to 15 residues. The ends lost 4 bases at V and 9 bases at J; junction bases unmatched: 10. In DNA form, the CDR3 reads TGTGCCAGCAGCCCAGGGGACAGGGATGGTCGGGAGCTGTTTTTT. Translating gives CASSPGDRDGRELFF.

V and J are TRBV5-1 and TRBJ1-3; D uncertain. The V end was cut by 3 bases, the J end by 2 bases, with 9 bases between. CDR1 and CDR2 from the germline V gene are SGHRS and YFSETQ. This CDR3 spans 14 amino acids. The CDR3 here is CASSYGNPGNTIYF. Written as DNA, the CDR3 is TGCGCCAGCAGCTATGGGAACCCTGGAAACACCATATATTTT.

The chain combines TRBV28 with TRBJ1-2; D might be TRBD1 (5 bases). Trimming took off 1 base at V and 5 bases at J, with 14 bases between the two ends. Germline V gene data show CDR1 as MDHEN and CDR2 as SYDVKM. The CDR3 loop spans 15 amino acids. The CDR3 spells CASSLFARAGYGYTF. The CDR3 region has the DNA TGTGCCAGCAGTTTATTCGCCAGGGCGGGGTATGGCTACACCTTC.

This chain connects TRBV2 to TRBJ1-5; perhaps TRBD1 as D (5 bases). Trimming removed 2 bases from V and 2 bases from J, with 13 bases in between. Germline V gene data show CDR1 as SNHLY and CDR2 as FYNNEI. CDR3 size: 16 residues. The CDR3 region is CASSEPGGTRNQPQHF. For the CDR3, the DNA is TGTGCCAGCAGTGAACCGGGAGGGACCCGCAATCAGCCCCAGCATTTT.

The rearrangement links TRBV30 to TRBJ2-5; a weak D match, TRBD2 (6 bases). CDR3 size: 14 residues. Trimming left V 0 bases short and J 4 bases short, with 12 bases between. Germline V gives CDR1 GTSNPN, CDR2 SVGIG (reference sequence). CDR3 protein: CAWSVPGDVETQYF. The CDR3 nucleotides are TGTGCCTGGAGTGTACCGGGGGATGTAGAGACCCAGTACTTC.

V and J are TRBV25-1 and TRBJ2-3; 8 nucleotides agree with TRBD2. Germline V gene sequence: CDR1 MGHDK, CDR2 SYGVNS. The CDR3 has 18 residues. The ends lost 3 bases at V and 0 bases at J; junction bases unmatched: 11. The CDR3 spells CASSDLAGRGRSTDTQYF. The DNA for the CDR3 is TGTGCCAGCAGTGATCTTGCAGGTCGCGGGAGGAGCACAGATACGCAGTATTTT.

The V gene is TRBV7-9, the J gene TRBJ2-3; D not certain. The CDR3 loop spans 14 amino acids. Germline V gives CDR1 SEHNR, CDR2 FQNEAQ (reference sequence). The germline V and J ends were trimmed by 5 bases and 5 bases, with 14 bases remaining between them. The DNA for the CDR3 is TGTGCCAGCAGCCCAACACGCCACCAAGATACGCAGTATTTT. Translated, it gives CASSPTRHQDTQYF.

The CDR3 region is CASNRLAGVPETQYF. The CDR3 coding sequence is TGTGCCAGCAACCGACTAGCGGGGGTCCCTGAGACCCAGTACTTC. J is TRBJ2-5 and V is TRBV6-1; the match to TRBD2 covers 12 bases. V dropped 7 bases and J dropped 5; count of bases not matched to a gene: 8. CDR1 and CDR2 from the germline V gene are MNHNS and SASEGT. This CDR3 is built from 15 residues.

The chain carries TRBV18 and TRBJ1-1, with D uncertain. V lost 1 base and J 5 bases, leaving 14 bases between the germline ends. Germline values: CDR1 KGHSH, CDR2 LQKENI. CDR3 length: 15 amino acids. The CDR3 spells CASSPRMTGLTEAFF. Here the CDR3 DNA reads TGTGCCAGCTCACCACGGATGACGGGTCTGACTGAAGCTTTCTTT.

The V and J genes are TRBV5-1 and TRBJ2-5; tentatively, D is TRBD2 (6 bases). Between the trimmed V and J ends, which lost 1 base and 2 bases, there was a span of 12 bases. Germline-derived CDR1 and CDR2 are SGHRS and YFSETQ. The CDR3 runs 15 residues. CDR3: CASSLMISGQETQYF. CDR3 bases: TGCGCCAGCAGCTTGATGATTAGCGGACAAGAGACCCAGTACTTC.

The gene calls are TRBV4-1 and TRBJ2-3; D perhaps matches TRBD2 (6 bases). CDR1 is MGHRA and CDR2 is YSYEKL in the germline V gene. Trimming removed 4 bases at V and 3 bases at J, with 14 bases between. The CDR3 length is 15 residues. CDR3 sequence: CASSPRDGLTDTQYF. The CDR3 nucleotides are TGCGCCAGCAGCCCGAGGGACGGACTAACAGATACGCAGTATTTT.

This clone was observed once. This sequence joins TRBV4-2 and TRBJ2-3; TRBD2 is a possible D gene (5 bases). Deletions cut 5 bases from V and 1 base from J, with 7 bases between. Looked up from germline, CDR1 is LGHNA and CDR2 is YNFKEQ. This CDR3 region has 13 residues. DNA of the CDR3: TGTGCCAGCAGCGGAGGAGGCACAGATACGCAGTATTTT. Its protein product is CASSGGGTDTQYF.

This chain links TRBV18 with TRBJ1-4; D uncertain. V was clipped by 2 bases and J by 1 base, with 11 bases between them. The germline gives CDR1 KGHSH, CDR2 LQKENI. CDR3 length equals 16 residues. CDR3 in amino acids: CASSPEGSGTNEKLFF. CDR3 DNA sequence: TGTGCCAGCTCACCAGAAGGGTCGGGAACTAATGAAAAACTGTTTTTT.

The chain couples TRBV10-3 to TRBJ2-3, with D unresolved. There are 15 residues in the CDR3. CDR1 is ENHRY, CDR2 SYGVKD, per germline. Trimming removed 2 bases from V and 2 bases from J, with 11 bases in between. The CDR3 sequence is CAISEGQANTDTQYF. In nucleotides, the CDR3 is TGTGCCATCAGTGAGGGGCAGGCCAACACAGATACGCAGTATTTT.

This chain uses TRBV28 with TRBJ1-2; D not resolved. Germline assignment: CDR1 MDHEN and CDR2 SYDVKM. Trimming cost V 7 bases and J 4 bases, with 13 bases left between them. The CDR3 spans 13 residues. In nucleotides, the CDR3 is TGTGCCAGCACCGACTCGATCACCTATGGCTACACCTTC. This sequence encodes CASTDSITYGYTF.

The chain employs TRBV7-2 and TRBJ1-6; D unclear. V gave up 6 bases and J gave up 10 bases, with 13 bases separating them. There are 13 residues in the CDR3. Germline CDR1 is SGHTA and CDR2 is FQGNSA. The CDR3 is CASRDDPGSPLHF. For the CDR3, the DNA is TGTGCCAGCAGGGACGACCCGGGGTCACCCCTCCACTTT.

The CDR3 sequence is CASSLAPRGAANEKLFF. In DNA form, the CDR3 reads TGTGCCAGCAGCTTAGCTCCTCGGGGGGCAGCTAATGAAAAACTGTTTTTT. This chain connects TRBV11-2 to TRBJ1-4; possibly TRBD1 for D (6 bases). The germline V and J ends were trimmed by 1 base and 3 bases, with 15 bases remaining between them. CDR1 is SGHAT and CDR2 is FQNNGV in the germline V gene. This CDR3 region has 17 residues.

The rearrangement uses TRBV28 and TRBJ2-7; TRBD1 agrees at 7 bases. The CDR3 loop spans 12 amino acids. The V segment lost 10 bases and the J segment 3 bases; nucleotides outside the gene matches: 6. In germline, CDR1 is MDHEN, CDR2 SYDVKM. CDR3 DNA: TGTGCCACCAGGGGACAGATCTACGAGCAGTACTTC. This codes for CATRGQIYEQYF. The full variable domain, with the rest looked up from reference TRBV28 and TRBJ2-7, is DVKVTQSSRYLVKRTGEKVFLECVQDMDHENMFWYRQDPGLGLRLIYFSYDVKMKEKGDIPEGYSVSREKKERFSLILESASTNQTSMYLCATRGQIYEQYFGPGTRLTVT.

Turning to this clone: The sample has other DNA sequences that encode this CDR3 too. The genes are TRBV9 and TRBJ1-3; D not certain. The CDR3 extends over 15 amino acids. With 0 bases removed from V and 0 bases from J, the gap between germline ends came to 7 bases. CDR1 is SGDLS and CDR2 is YYNGEE in the germline V gene. This chain's CDR3 is CASSVAGSSGNTIYF. The CDR3, as DNA: TGTGCCAGCAGCGTAGCGGGGTCCTCTGGAAACACCATATATTTT.

J is TRBJ1-2 and V is TRBV5-1; a possible D gene is TRBD1 (6 bases). Germline V lookup: CDR1 SGHRS, CDR2 YFSETQ. Trimming took off 4 bases at V and 2 bases at J, with 15 bases between the two ends. This CDR3 has 15 amino acids. CDR3 amino acids: CASSPSTGPNYGYTF. Written as DNA, the CDR3 is TGCGCCAGCAGCCCAAGTACAGGGCCCAACTATGGCTACACCTTC.

The rearrangement uses TRBV21-1 and TRBJ2-3; TRBD2, the D gene given by the table, was not confirmed from the DNA. TRBV21-1 is described as a pseudogene. This CDR3 comprises 16 residues. This chain's CDR3 is CASSTCGGSGTDTQYF. The DNA for the CDR3 is TGTGCCAGCAGCACCTGCGGGGGGTCTGGCACAGATACGCAGTATTTT.

The V gene is TRBV2, the J gene TRBJ1-4; 9 bases fit TRBD1. Germline loops: CDR1 SNHLY, CDR2 FYNNEI. The CDR3 totals 15 residues. V dropped 5 bases and J dropped 4; count of bases not matched to a gene: 5. CDR3 in amino acids: CASSKQGAFNEKLFF. CDR3 in DNA: TGTGCCAGCAGTAAACAGGGGGCCTTTAATGAAAAACTGTTTTTT.

The J gene is TRBJ2-1, the V gene TRBV11-3; TRBD1 matches 10 bases. V lost 3 bases and J lost 5; bases outside the gene matches: 4. The CDR3 has 15 residues. Per the germline V gene, CDR1 is SGHNT and CDR2 is YENEEA. The CDR3 DNA follows: TGTGCCAGCAGCTTCGACAGGGGGCTTAACAATGAGCAGTTCTTC. Amino acids: CASSFDRGLNNEQFF.

This clone appeared a single time. This chain links TRBV7-9 with TRBJ1-4; unclear D gene. The CDR3 is 17 residues long. Trimming took 1 base from V and 5 from J, leaving 17 bases between them. Germline assignment: CDR1 SEHNR and CDR2 FQNEAQ (reference sequence). CDR3 region: CASSLGPRHTLNEKLFF. The CDR3 nucleotides are TGTGCCAGCAGCTTAGGACCACGACACACTTTGAATGAAAAACTGTTTTTT.

This clone has a single count. V and J are TRBV2 and TRBJ1-2; a weak D match, TRBD1 (6 bases). Germline V gene data show CDR1 as SNHLY and CDR2 as FYNNEI. V was clipped by 4 bases and J by 4 bases, with 22 bases between them. The CDR3 sequence is 17 residues long. DNA of the CDR3: TGTGCCAGCAGTGCGGTACTAGGACAGCAGCTTATCTATGGCTACACCTTC. Translating it yields CASSAVLGQQLIYGYTF. The complete variable domain, with remaining parts taken from reference TRBV2 and TRBJ1-2, reads EPEVTQTPSHQVTQMGQEVILRCVPISNHLYFYWYRQILGQKVEFLVSFYNNEISEKSEIFDDQFSVERPDGSNFTLKIRSTKLEDSAMYFCASSAVLGQQLIYGYTFGSGTRLTVV.

This rearrangement joins TRBV21-1 to TRBJ2-7; TRBD2 is the table's D call and was not checked against the DNA. TRBV21-1 is deemed a pseudogene. CDR3 length: 15 amino acids. This CDR3 is CASSGSRRVAYEQYF. The CDR3 DNA sequence: TGTGCCAGCAGCGGTAGCAGGCGGGTTGCATACGAGCAGTACTTC.